This T cell receptor beta chain was documented in a study of lymphopenia after photon versus proton radiotherapy. Trimming took off 4 bases at V and 5 bases at J, with 15 bases between the two ends. The germline V gene has CDR1 SGHKS and CDR2 YYEKEE (reference sequence). CDR3 length: 14 amino acids. Some clones are missing from TCRdb's copy, which holds only in-frame ones; the method was immunoSEQ multiplex PCR. The sample records around 150,000 clones, more than 85% being singletons. The table lists this clone with a count of one. The sequence was collected from a man over 45 with gastric cancer. The chain employs TRBV5-5 and TRBJ1-1; no clear D gene. Sequencing used peripheral blood, obtained from a patient treated with photon-based radiotherapy. As DNA, the CDR3 is TGTGCCAGCAGCCGATTGCGAATGGAAACTGAAGCTTTCTTT. It specifies CASSRLRMETEAFF.